This is a list of T cell receptor beta chains from one sample in a study of blood T cell repertoires in COVID-19. Sequenced by immunoSEQ multiplex PCR; TCRdb stores in-frame clones only, minus some. The sample holds fewer than 300,000 clones, approximately 88% seen once. Sample: peripheral blood. The receptors here all came from a woman aged 25 to 39 with acute or convalescent COVID-19. Both conserved end residues are trimmed from each CDR3. Clone size is given for some rows only: seen once, a few or many times, or a class if the clone is expanded.

>TRBJ1-2|TRBV4-1|NA
ASSHPGQGDYGYT
>TRBJ2-3|TRBV6-1|once
ASSESRRRATDTQY
>TRBJ2-7|TRBV21-1|NA
ASSELAAYEQY
>TRBJ2-5|TRBV14|NA
ASSLAAETQY
>TRBJ2-7|TRBV5-1|NA
ASSLGQGAPYEQY
>TRBJ1-2|TRBV10-3|NA
AIRAAGITNYGYT
>TRBJ1-5|TRBV24-1|NA
ATSDPITGKGQPQH
>TRBJ2-1|TRBV15|NA
ASEGEGGTETSGINEQF
>TRBJ2-3|TRBV19|NA
ASGSGLAGGVGTDTQY
>TRBJ2-3|TRBV3-1/TRBV3-2|NA
ASSQGGRGADTQY
>TRBJ2-2|TRBV7-7|NA
ASSRSETGELF
>TRBJ2-5|TRBV3-1/TRBV3-2|once
ASSQGGRVGETQY
>TRBJ2-3|TRBV7-8|NA
ASSLFRTGSDTQY
>TRBJ2-5|TRBV7-9|NA
ASSLEGTWQETQY
>TRBJ2-2|TRBV6-2/TRBV6-3|many
ASSSPRGLAGTSDTGELF
>TRBJ1-1|TRBV7-2|NA
ASSSQLSEAF
>TRBJ2-2|TRBV7-8|NA
ASSFGGNAGELF
>TRBJ1-3|TRBV5-6|few
ASSSTGSRDTIY
>TRBJ1-2|TRBV6-1|NA
ASSARSTGLNYGYT
>TRBJ2-1|TRBV24-1|once
ATSDRPGQGNAKRYNEQF
>TRBJ1-6|TRBV18|once
ASSPPGSGDSPLH
>TRBJ2-7|TRBV11-3|NA
ASSLVPGTYEQY
>TRBJ2-7|TRBV19|NA
ASSIVSDYAFEQY
>TRBJ2-7|TRBV7-7|NA
ASSPSGRAYEQY
>TRBJ2-7|TRBV5-1|NA
ASSGQALYEQY
>TRBJ2-7|TRBV6-5|NA
ASSYVDRDSYEQY
>TRBJ1-1|TRBV29-1|NA
SGTRGPDTEAF
>TRBJ2-7|TRBV9|NA
ASSPMGQATYEQY
>TRBJ2-1|TRBV4-2|NA
ASSQDSFLTGYNEQF
>TRBJ2-1|TRBV7-9|few
ASSPTGFLYNEQF
>TRBJ1-3|TRBV30|NA
AWRVGSYSGNTIY
>TRBJ2-5|TRBV6-2/TRBV6-3|NA
ASSPGLAKETQY
>TRBJ2-5|TRBV7-7|NA
ASSSNAGTPQETQY
>TRBJ2-1|TRBV4-1|NA
ASTLRAGGPSSYNEQF
>TRBJ2-7|TRBV30|NA
AWDRGAYEQY
>TRBJ2-3|TRBV7-6|NA
ASSSGTSATDTQY
>TRBJ1-3|TRBV24-1|NA
ATSDSREGYGNTIY
>TRBJ1-3|TRBV7-2|NA
ASSLERESSGNTIY
>TRBJ1-1|TRBV7-9|NA
ASKLGGATEAF
>TRBJ1-5|TRBV21-1|once
ARGGVCHQPQH
>TRBJ1-6|TRBV9|NA
ASSVGVLTSNSPLH
>TRBJ2-7|TRBV6-2/TRBV6-3|NA
ASSSRALGAYEQY
>TRBJ2-3|TRBV7-2|once
ASSSTLTDTQY
>TRBJ2-3|TRBV9|NA
ASSGGQGTDTQY
>TRBJ2-7|TRBV7-9|NA
ASSTSGSFYEQY
>TRBJ2-2|TRBV19|NA
ASSMGGGELF
>TRBJ1-1|TRBV19|NA
ASSWAGVSEAF